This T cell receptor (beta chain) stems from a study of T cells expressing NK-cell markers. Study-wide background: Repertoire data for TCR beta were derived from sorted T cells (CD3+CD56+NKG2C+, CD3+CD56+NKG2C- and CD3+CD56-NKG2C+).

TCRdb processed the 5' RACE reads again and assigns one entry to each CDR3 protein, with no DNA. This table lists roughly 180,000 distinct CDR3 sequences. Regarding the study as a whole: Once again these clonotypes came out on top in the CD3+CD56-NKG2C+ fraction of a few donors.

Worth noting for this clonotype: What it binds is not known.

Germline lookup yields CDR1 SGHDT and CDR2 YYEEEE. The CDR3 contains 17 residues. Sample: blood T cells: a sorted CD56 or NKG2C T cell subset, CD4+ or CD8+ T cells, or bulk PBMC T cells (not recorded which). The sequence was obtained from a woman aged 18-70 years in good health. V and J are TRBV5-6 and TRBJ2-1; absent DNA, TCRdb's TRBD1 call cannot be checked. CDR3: CASSLEAGGDSYNEQFF.